The T cell receptor (beta chain) under discussion was sequenced for a study of T-cell reconstitution after alpha-beta-depleted transplantation in children. It was with unique molecular identifiers that the TCRbeta library was prepared. One entry per CDR3 protein results from TCRdb running MiXCR on the PCR reads. There are fewer than 700,000 distinct CDR3 sequences in the sample; 13% occur only once, and 2.2% lies in the top ten. Germline loops: CDR1 LNHNV, CDR2 YYDKDF (reference sequence). This CDR3 comprises 18 residues. Trimming shortened V by 0 bases and J by 4 bases, and 19 bases separated the two germline ends.

The origin of this receptor is a male patient younger than 18 who had a stem cell transplant for acute myeloid leukemia, so the T cells may come from the graft donor. The input for sequencing was PBMCs, mostly from graft donor cells, taken 360 days after TCRalphabeta/CD19-depleted stem cell transplant. V gene TRBV15 combines with J gene TRBJ2-1; D is possibly TRBD1 or TRBD2 (6 bases each). The CDR3 DNA reads as TGTGCCACCAGCAGAGATCGGTTGAGGAGGGGGGCTTACAATGAGCAGTTCTTC. Its translation is CATSRDRLRRGAYNEQFF.